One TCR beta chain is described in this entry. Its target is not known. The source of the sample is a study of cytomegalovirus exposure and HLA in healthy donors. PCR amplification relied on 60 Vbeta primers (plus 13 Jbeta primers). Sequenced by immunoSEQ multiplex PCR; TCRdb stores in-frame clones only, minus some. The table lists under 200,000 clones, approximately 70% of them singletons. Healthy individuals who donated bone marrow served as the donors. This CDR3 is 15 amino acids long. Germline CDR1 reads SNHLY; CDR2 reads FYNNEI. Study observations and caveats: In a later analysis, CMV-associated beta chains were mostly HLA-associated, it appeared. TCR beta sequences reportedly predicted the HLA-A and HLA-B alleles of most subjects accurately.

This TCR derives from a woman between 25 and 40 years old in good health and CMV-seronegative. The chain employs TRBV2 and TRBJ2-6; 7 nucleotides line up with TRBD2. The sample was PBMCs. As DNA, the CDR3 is TGTGCTAGGGGAGGGGCGTTCTCTGGGGCCAACGTCCTGACTTTC. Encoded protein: CARGGAFSGANVLTF.